Listed below are T cell receptor beta chains from one sample, sequenced in a study of blood T cell repertoires in COVID-19. Assay: immunoSEQ multiplex PCR; the TCRdb copy retains only in-frame clones and omits some. The data contain tens of thousands of clones, roughly 80% of them singletons. The sample comprised peripheral blood. The receptors derive from an elderly man with COVID-19, enrolled during active disease. The CDR3 runs from the conserved cysteine through the conserved F or W. D genes are given only for firm matches. Size values are once, few and many counts, or a class for expanded clones, and some rows have none.

clone_size: few
d_call: NA
cdr3_length: 13
v_call: TRBV27
j_call: TRBJ1-2
cdr3_aa: CASSLSSFYGYTF
cdr3_nt: TGTGCCAGCAGTTTATCTAGCTTCTATGGCTACACCTTC

clone_size: NA
d_call: TRBD2
cdr3_length: 15
v_call: TRBV7-2
j_call: TRBJ2-3
cdr3_aa: CASSFSGGPGDTQYF
cdr3_nt: TGTGCCAGCAGCTTTAGCGGGGGGCCGGGAGATACGCAGTATTTT

clone_size: few
d_call: NA
cdr3_length: 13
v_call: TRBV5-1
j_call: TRBJ1-1
cdr3_aa: CASTTGANTEAFF
cdr3_nt: TGCGCCAGTACGACAGGAGCGAACACTGAAGCTTTCTTT

clone_size: NA
d_call: TRBD2
cdr3_length: 16
v_call: TRBV6-6
j_call: TRBJ2-5
cdr3_aa: CASSYSGAGYQETQYF
cdr3_nt: TGTGCCAGCAGTTACTCGGGAGCGGGGTACCAAGAGACCCAGTACTTC

clone_size: once
d_call: NA
cdr3_length: 15
v_call: TRBV5-1
j_call: TRBJ2-1
cdr3_aa: CASSWGLLRGDEQFF
cdr3_nt: TGCGCCAGCAGCTGGGGACTTCTGAGGGGCGATGAGCAGTTCTTC

clone_size: NA
d_call: TRBD2
cdr3_length: 20
v_call: TRBV4-2
j_call: TRBJ2-1
cdr3_aa: CASSQDQGLAGGPEGTEQFF
cdr3_nt: TGTGCCAGCAGCCAAGATCAGGGACTAGCGGGAGGGCCCGAAGGTACTGAGCAGTTCTTC

clone_size: once
d_call: NA
cdr3_length: 14
v_call: TRBV4-2
j_call: TRBJ1-4
cdr3_aa: CASGSWADNEKLFF
cdr3_nt: TGTGCCAGCGGTTCATGGGCAGATAATGAAAAACTGTTTTTT

clone_size: once
d_call: NA
cdr3_length: 14
v_call: TRBV6-1
j_call: TRBJ2-5
cdr3_aa: CASSDLQGRETQYF
cdr3_nt: TGTGCCAGCAGTGATTTACAGGGAAGGGAGACCCAGTACTTC

clone_size: NA
d_call: NA
cdr3_length: 15
v_call: TRBV7-3
j_call: TRBJ1-1
cdr3_aa: CASSSLRQPNTEAFF
cdr3_nt: TGTGCCAGCAGCTCCCTCCGACAGCCAAACACTGAAGCTTTCTTT

clone_size: NA
d_call: NA
cdr3_length: 14
v_call: TRBV6-6
j_call: TRBJ1-2
cdr3_aa: CASRQQGDNYGYTF
cdr3_nt: TGTGCCAGCAGACAACAGGGAGATAACTATGGCTACACCTTC

clone_size: few
d_call: TRBD1
cdr3_length: 14
v_call: TRBV28
j_call: TRBJ1-1
cdr3_aa: CASRTGGFDTEAFF
cdr3_nt: TGTGCCAGCAGGACAGGGGGATTCGACACTGAAGCTTTCTTT

clone_size: NA
d_call: NA
cdr3_length: 15
v_call: TRBV3-1/TRBV3-2
j_call: TRBJ1-1
cdr3_aa: CASMTSGLKNTEAFF
cdr3_nt: TGTGCCAGCATGACATCAGGGCTCAAGAACACTGAAGCTTTCTTT

clone_size: NA
d_call: NA
cdr3_length: 14
v_call: TRBV7-9
j_call: TRBJ1-1
cdr3_aa: CASSPPRGYTEAFF
cdr3_nt: TGTGCCAGCAGCCCACCACGGGGGTACACTGAAGCTTTCTTT

clone_size: few
d_call: NA
cdr3_length: 16
v_call: TRBV5-5
j_call: TRBJ1-5
cdr3_aa: CASSLAQGASYQPQHF
cdr3_nt: TGTGCCAGCAGCTTAGCACAGGGAGCGTCCTATCAGCCCCAGCATTTT

clone_size: NA
d_call: NA
cdr3_length: 14
v_call: TRBV10-3
j_call: TRBJ2-5
cdr3_aa: CAIGGSSDQETQYF
cdr3_nt: TGTGCCATTGGCGGGTCTAGCGACCAAGAGACCCAGTACTTC

clone_size: NA
d_call: TRBD1
cdr3_length: 14
v_call: TRBV7-9
j_call: TRBJ2-3
cdr3_aa: CASSEQGAIDTQYF
cdr3_nt: TGTGCCAGCAGCGAACAGGGGGCTATAGATACGCAGTATTTT

clone_size: NA
d_call: NA
cdr3_length: 16
v_call: TRBV28
j_call: TRBJ1-5
cdr3_aa: CASSPFQGWSNQPQHF
cdr3_nt: TGTGCCAGCAGTCCCTTCCAGGGTTGGAGCAATCAGCCCCAGCATTTT

clone_size: NA
d_call: NA
cdr3_length: 14
v_call: TRBV7-2
j_call: TRBJ1-6
cdr3_aa: CASSPARVGSPLHF
cdr3_nt: TGTGCCAGCAGCCCCGCCAGGGTAGGATCACCCCTCCACTTT

clone_size: NA
d_call: TRBD1
cdr3_length: 15
v_call: TRBV28
j_call: TRBJ2-2
cdr3_aa: CASTRTGGYTGELFF
cdr3_nt: TGTGCCAGCACCAGGACAGGGGGGTACACCGGGGAGCTGTTTTTT

clone_size: once
d_call: NA
cdr3_length: 15
v_call: TRBV11-2
j_call: TRBJ1-5
cdr3_aa: CASSLNVGGDQPQHF
cdr3_nt: TGTGCCAGCAGCTTAAATGTTGGGGGCGATCAGCCCCAGCATTTT

clone_size: NA
d_call: TRBD1
cdr3_length: 17
v_call: TRBV6-2/TRBV6-3
j_call: TRBJ1-1
cdr3_aa: CASSYSQGASMNTEAFF
cdr3_nt: TGTGCCAGCAGTTATAGTCAGGGGGCCTCCATGAACACTGAAGCTTTCTTT

clone_size: NA
d_call: NA
cdr3_length: 12
v_call: TRBV29-1
j_call: TRBJ1-2
cdr3_aa: CSVDLTAYGYTF
cdr3_nt: TGCAGCGTTGATCTGACAGCCTATGGCTACACCTTC

clone_size: NA
d_call: NA
cdr3_length: 15
v_call: TRBV7-2
j_call: TRBJ1-2
cdr3_aa: CASSLRDTANYGYTF
cdr3_nt: TGTGCCAGCAGCTTAAGGGACACTGCTAACTATGGCTACACCTTC

clone_size: NA
d_call: TRBD2
cdr3_length: 14
v_call: TRBV10-3
j_call: TRBJ2-5
cdr3_aa: CAISEAGGGETQYF
cdr3_nt: TGTGCCATCAGTGAGGCTGGGGGGGGAGAGACCCAGTACTTC

clone_size: NA
d_call: TRBD2
cdr3_length: 15
v_call: TRBV5-5
j_call: TRBJ2-1
cdr3_aa: CASSLTSGRYNEQFF
cdr3_nt: TGTGCCAGCAGCTTGACTAGCGGGCGATACAATGAGCAGTTCTTC

clone_size: NA
d_call: NA
cdr3_length: 13
v_call: TRBV19
j_call: TRBJ1-1
cdr3_aa: CASMEQRDTEAFF
cdr3_nt: TGTGCCAGTATGGAGCAGAGGGACACTGAAGCTTTCTTT

clone_size: NA
d_call: NA
cdr3_length: 14
v_call: TRBV19
j_call: TRBJ1-4
cdr3_aa: CASRLAGDREKLFF
cdr3_nt: TGTGCCAGTAGATTAGCAGGGGACCGAGAAAAACTGTTTTTT

clone_size: once
d_call: NA
cdr3_length: 15
v_call: TRBV29-1
j_call: TRBJ1-2
cdr3_aa: CSVSQYQGTNYGYTF
cdr3_nt: TGCAGCGTTTCCCAATACCAGGGAACTAACTATGGCTACACCTTC

clone_size: NA
d_call: NA
cdr3_length: 19
v_call: TRBV19
j_call: TRBJ2-7
cdr3_aa: CASSIPKKPKQVTSYEQYF
cdr3_nt: TGTGCCAGTAGTATTCCAAAAAAACCCAAACAGGTAACCTCCTACGAGCAGTACTTC

clone_size: NA
d_call: NA
cdr3_length: 15
v_call: TRBV28
j_call: TRBJ2-5
cdr3_aa: CASSFLTGRGETQYF
cdr3_nt: TGTGCCAGCAGTTTCTTAACCGGGAGAGGGGAGACCCAGTACTTC

clone_size: NA
d_call: NA
cdr3_length: 14
v_call: TRBV11-2
j_call: TRBJ2-6
cdr3_aa: CASSYGSGANVLTF
cdr3_nt: TGTGCCAGCAGCTACGGCTCTGGGGCCAACGTCCTGACTTTC

clone_size: NA
d_call: TRBD2
cdr3_length: 15
v_call: TRBV6-2/TRBV6-3
j_call: TRBJ2-1
cdr3_aa: CASSPSGRLYNEQFF
cdr3_nt: TGTGCCAGCAGTCCAAGCGGGAGATTATACAATGAGCAGTTCTTC

clone_size: NA
d_call: NA
cdr3_length: 15
v_call: TRBV10-3
j_call: TRBJ2-2
cdr3_aa: CATRRGSGNTGELFF
cdr3_nt: TGTGCCACCAGGCGGGGATCGGGGAACACCGGGGAGCTGTTTTTT

clone_size: NA
d_call: TRBD1
cdr3_length: 14
v_call: TRBV5-1
j_call: TRBJ1-1
cdr3_aa: CASSLVGGGTEAFF
cdr3_nt: TGCGCCAGCAGCTTGGTAGGGGGCGGAACTGAAGCTTTCTTT

clone_size: NA
d_call: NA
cdr3_length: 13
v_call: TRBV12-3/TRBV12-4
j_call: TRBJ1-1
cdr3_aa: CASSLTENTEAFF
cdr3_nt: TGTGCCAGCAGCCTGACAGAGAACACTGAAGCTTTCTTT

clone_size: NA
d_call: NA
cdr3_length: 14
v_call: TRBV2
j_call: TRBJ1-5
cdr3_aa: CASSQRSEHQPQHF
cdr3_nt: TGTGCCAGCAGTCAACGGTCCGAGCATCAGCCCCAGCATTTT